A selection of T cell receptor beta chains follows, all from one sample in a study of blood T cell repertoires in COVID-19. Repertoires were generated with immunoSEQ multiplex PCR, while TCRdb's copy carries only in-frame clones and drops some. The top ten clones hold approximately 10% of a sample with some 98,000 clones, 82% of them seen once. The sample taken for sequencing was peripheral blood. Receptor source: a man aged 65 to 85 with active or convalescent COVID-19. Each CDR3 is given with its conserved first and last residue. Each record gives: D gene, V gene, J gene, clone size, CDR3 DNA, CDR3 protein. D genes are given only for firm matches. Part of the rows lack a size; the others show once, few, many or a class for expanded clones.

D gene: TRBD1
V gene: TRBV7-8
J gene: TRBJ1-1
clone size: .
CDR3 DNA: TGTGCCAGCAGCTTAAGACAGGGATATCGAACTGAAGCTTTCTTT
CDR3 protein: CASSLRQGYRTEAFF

D gene: .
V gene: TRBV5-1
J gene: TRBJ1-1
clone size: .
CDR3 DNA: TGCGCCAGCAGCCGATCCTACAGGAACATGAACACTGAAGCTTTCTTT
CDR3 protein: CASSRSYRNMNTEAFF

D gene: TRBD1
V gene: TRBV11-2
J gene: TRBJ2-7
clone size: .
CDR3 DNA: TGTGCCAGCAGCTTAGGGACAGGGGTTTACGAGCAGTACTTC
CDR3 protein: CASSLGTGVYEQYF

D gene: .
V gene: TRBV11-2
J gene: TRBJ1-4
clone size: .
CDR3 DNA: TGTGCCAGCAGCTTGGGCGGGGTGGGGCGCGAAAAACTGTTTTTT
CDR3 protein: CASSLGGVGREKLFF

D gene: .
V gene: TRBV7-9
J gene: TRBJ1-2
clone size: .
CDR3 DNA: TGTGCCAGCAGACAACAGGGAGATGGCTACACCTTC
CDR3 protein: CASRQQGDGYTF

D gene: .
V gene: TRBV11-3
J gene: TRBJ1-1
clone size: .
CDR3 DNA: TGTGCCAGCAGCAAACGGCCCCAGGGCGCTGAAGCTTTCTTT
CDR3 protein: CASSKRPQGAEAFF

D gene: .
V gene: TRBV11-2
J gene: TRBJ1-1
clone size: .
CDR3 DNA: TGTGCCAGCAGCTTAGATCGGGGGAGGACTGAAGCTTTCTTT
CDR3 protein: CASSLDRGRTEAFF

D gene: .
V gene: TRBV19
J gene: TRBJ1-4
clone size: .
CDR3 DNA: TGTGCCAGTAGTTTGGGCAGCCAAGGAAAACTGTTTTTT
CDR3 protein: CASSLGSQGKLFF

D gene: TRBD1
V gene: TRBV7-3
J gene: TRBJ1-2
clone size: .
CDR3 DNA: TGTGCCAGCAGCCCGGGACAGTCCTATGGCTACACCTTC
CDR3 protein: CASSPGQSYGYTF

D gene: TRBD1
V gene: TRBV4-1
J gene: TRBJ1-3
clone size: once
CDR3 DNA: TGCGCCAGCAGGAAGGGACAGGGTGGGAACACCATATATTTT
CDR3 protein: CASRKGQGGNTIYF

D gene: .
V gene: TRBV12-3/TRBV12-4
J gene: TRBJ2-7
clone size: .
CDR3 DNA: TGTGCCAGCAGTTGGCGGGTAGCCTACGAGCAGTACTTC
CDR3 protein: CASSWRVAYEQYF

D gene: .
V gene: TRBV14
J gene: TRBJ2-7
clone size: .
CDR3 DNA: TGTGCCAGCAGCCAAGAGCGGGTGAGCTCCTACGAGCAGTACTTC
CDR3 protein: CASSQERVSSYEQYF

D gene: .
V gene: TRBV10-2
J gene: TRBJ2-3
clone size: few
CDR3 DNA: TGCGCCAGCAGTGAGTCTCCAACTAGCACAGATACGCAGTATTTT
CDR3 protein: CASSESPTSTDTQYF

D gene: .
V gene: TRBV4-2
J gene: TRBJ1-4
clone size: few
CDR3 DNA: TGTGCCAGCAGCCACAAGTGGGTGGTCTCAGGGGCAACTAATGAAAAACTGTTTTTT
CDR3 protein: CASSHKWVVSGATNEKLFF

D gene: TRBD1
V gene: TRBV5-4
J gene: TRBJ2-1
clone size: .
CDR3 DNA: TGTGCCAGCAGCGTACAGGGGCGGACCTACAATGAGCAGTTCTTC
CDR3 protein: CASSVQGRTYNEQFF

D gene: TRBD1
V gene: TRBV24-1
J gene: TRBJ2-7
clone size: .
CDR3 DNA: TGTGCCACCAGTGGGACAGGGGGCTGGTATTACGAGCAGTACTTC
CDR3 protein: CATSGTGGWYYEQYF

D gene: .
V gene: TRBV7-3
J gene: TRBJ1-1
clone size: .
CDR3 DNA: TGTGCCAGCAGCTTATATTTGAACACTGAAGCTTTCTTT
CDR3 protein: CASSLYLNTEAFF

D gene: .
V gene: TRBV12-5
J gene: TRBJ2-5
clone size: .
CDR3 DNA: TGTGCTAGTGGTTTGGGAGGTTTAGAGACCCAGTACTTC
CDR3 protein: CASGLGGLETQYF

D gene: .
V gene: TRBV5-1
J gene: TRBJ1-2
clone size: .
CDR3 DNA: TGCGCCAGCAGCTTGGGCGTTACTAATGGCTACACCTTC
CDR3 protein: CASSLGVTNGYTF

D gene: TRBD1
V gene: TRBV5-6
J gene: TRBJ1-4
clone size: .
CDR3 DNA: TGTGCCAGCAGCATGAGACAGGGTGTGGGAGAAAAACTGTTTTTT
CDR3 protein: CASSMRQGVGEKLFF

D gene: TRBD1
V gene: TRBV14
J gene: TRBJ2-5
clone size: few
CDR3 DNA: TGTGCCAGCAGCCCGCGACAGGGAAGAGAGACCCAGTACTTC
CDR3 protein: CASSPRQGRETQYF

D gene: TRBD2
V gene: TRBV4-2
J gene: TRBJ2-7
clone size: .
CDR3 DNA: TGTGCCAGCAGCCAAGGGGCGGGGGACTACGAGCAGTACTTC
CDR3 protein: CASSQGAGDYEQYF

D gene: .
V gene: TRBV15
J gene: TRBJ1-1
clone size: .
CDR3 DNA: TGTGCCACCAGCTCCCCCGGGATCGCAAGTCAACGGAACACTGAAGCTTTCTTT
CDR3 protein: CATSSPGIASQRNTEAFF

D gene: .
V gene: TRBV24-1
J gene: TRBJ1-4
clone size: .
CDR3 DNA: TGTGCCATCCGGTGGATCAGGGGTAATGAAAAACTGTTTTTT
CDR3 protein: CAIRWIRGNEKLFF

D gene: TRBD1
V gene: TRBV13
J gene: TRBJ2-7
clone size: .
CDR3 DNA: TGTGCCAGCAGCCGAGACAGGGGAGGCGAGCAGTACTTC
CDR3 protein: CASSRDRGGEQYF

D gene: .
V gene: TRBV29-1
J gene: TRBJ1-1
clone size: .
CDR3 DNA: TGCAGCGTTGCCGTCCTCACTGAAGCTTTCTTT
CDR3 protein: CSVAVLTEAFF

D gene: .
V gene: TRBV6-5
J gene: TRBJ1-5
clone size: .
CDR3 DNA: TGTGCCAGCAGTTCGGGCCGCTGGGGGAGGCAGCCCCAGCATTTT
CDR3 protein: CASSSGRWGRQPQHF